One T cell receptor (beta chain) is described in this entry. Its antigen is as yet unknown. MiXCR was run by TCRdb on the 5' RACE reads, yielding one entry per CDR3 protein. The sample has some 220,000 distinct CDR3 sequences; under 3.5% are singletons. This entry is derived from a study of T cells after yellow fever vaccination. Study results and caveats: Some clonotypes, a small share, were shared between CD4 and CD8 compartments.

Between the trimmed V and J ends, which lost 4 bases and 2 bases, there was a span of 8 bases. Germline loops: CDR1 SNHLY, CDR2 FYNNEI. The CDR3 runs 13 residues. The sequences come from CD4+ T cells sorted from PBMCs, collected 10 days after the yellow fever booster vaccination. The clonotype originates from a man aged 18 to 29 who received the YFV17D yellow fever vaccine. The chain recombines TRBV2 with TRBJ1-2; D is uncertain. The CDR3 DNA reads TGTGCCAGCAGTGCTTTAAAAAACTATGGCTACACCTTC. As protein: CASSALKNYGYTF.